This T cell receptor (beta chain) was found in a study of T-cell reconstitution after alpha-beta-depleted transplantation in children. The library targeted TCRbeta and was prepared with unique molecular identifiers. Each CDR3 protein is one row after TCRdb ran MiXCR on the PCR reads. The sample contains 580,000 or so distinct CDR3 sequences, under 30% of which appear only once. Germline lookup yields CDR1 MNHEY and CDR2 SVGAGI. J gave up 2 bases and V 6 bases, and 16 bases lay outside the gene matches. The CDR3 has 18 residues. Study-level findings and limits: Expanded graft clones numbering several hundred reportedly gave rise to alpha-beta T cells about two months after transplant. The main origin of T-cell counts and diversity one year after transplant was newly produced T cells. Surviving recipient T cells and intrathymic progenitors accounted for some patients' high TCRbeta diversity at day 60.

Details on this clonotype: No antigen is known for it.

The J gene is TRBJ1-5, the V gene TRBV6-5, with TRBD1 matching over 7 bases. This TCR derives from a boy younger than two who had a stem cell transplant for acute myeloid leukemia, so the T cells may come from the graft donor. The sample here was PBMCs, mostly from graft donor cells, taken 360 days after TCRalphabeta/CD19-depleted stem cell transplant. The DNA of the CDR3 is TGTGCCAGCAGGGCCGCCGGGGACAGCCAGCTCGGCAATCAGCCCCAGCATTTT. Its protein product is CASRAAGDSQLGNQPQHF.